This T cell receptor (beta chain) was recorded in a study of blood T cell repertoires in COVID-19. Authors' methods: It was from reference gene primer amplification that nucleated cell counts were estimated. TCRdb keeps only in-frame clones here, not all; method: immunoSEQ multiplex PCR. V, J and clone size are taken as reported in that table, and D and trimming were inferred from the DNA itself. Among roughly 500,000 clones listed, approximately 91% were seen once. The study drew participants aged about 18 to 95 years from approximately 25 US areas. The V and J ends lost 7 bases and 3 bases respectively, with 15 bases between them. CDR1 SGHRS and CDR2 YFSETQ come from the germline V gene. This CDR3 region has 14 residues.

The chain uses TRBV5-1 and TRBJ2-3; TRBD1 is a possible D gene (5 bases). The sequenced sample was PBMCs or T cells enriched from blood (not recorded which). The source of this sequence is a woman aged 55-75 years who had recovered from COVID-19. CDR3 DNA sequence: TGCGCCAGCCGTACTCCGGCAGGGACAGATACGCAGTATTTT. Translated: CASRTPAGTDTQYF.